This T cell receptor beta chain was observed in a study of blood T cell repertoires in COVID-19. Overall study: From the United States, Italy and Spain came samples of acute and convalescent COVID-19.

V dropped 8 bases and J dropped 2 bases, with 6 bases sitting between them. The CDR3 length is 11 residues. Germline lookup yields CDR1 MNHEY and CDR2 SVGAGI. Participants were aged about 18 to 100 years from approximately 25 US areas. As handled by the study authors: Amplified reference gene primers provided the basis for estimating nucleated cell counts. Data came from immunoSEQ multiplex PCR; TCRdb stores just in-frame clones and leaves some out. V and J calls and clone size come straight from that table; D and trimming were deduced from the DNA. The table shows about 310,000 clones, with under 90% occurring only once.

The sample was PBMCs or T cells enriched from blood (not recorded which). This rearrangement joins TRBV6-5 to TRBJ2-5, with unresolved D. The source of this sequence is a man in his 60s who had recovered from COVID-19. The DNA for the CDR3 is TGTGCCAGCGGCAGACAAGAGACCCAGTACTTC. It specifies CASGRQETQYF.